The 3 T cell receptor beta chains below were found in one sample sequenced in a study of CD8 T cells in ankylosing spondylitis. MiXCR, applied by TCRdb to the 5' RACE reads, yields one record per CDR3 protein. The sample holds roughly 130,000 distinct CDR3 sequences, around 13% seen once. The sample comprised blood, either unsorted or a sorted T cell fraction (not recorded which). The origin of the receptors is a female donor with ankylosing spondylitis or in good health (not recorded which).

The CDR3 nucleotides read TGTGCCACGGAAACGGGACTAGCGGGAGGAGGTCCCGGGGAGCTGTTTTTT. Protein sequence: CATETGLAGGGPGELFF. The chain uses TRBV12-3 or TRBV12-4 and TRBJ2-2; 15 bases align to TRBD2. J gave up 6 bases and V 10 bases, and 12 bases lay outside the gene matches. The CDR3 extends over 17 amino acids.

There are many counts of this clonotype. The V gene is TRBV7-2, the J gene TRBJ2-7; 7 nucleotides agree with TRBD2. With V trimmed by 5 bases and J by 2 bases, 6 bases remained unmatched. CDR1 and CDR2 from the germline V gene are SGHTA and FQGNSA. The CDR3 runs to 14 residues. The CDR3 coding sequence is TGTGCCAGCAGCAGACCGGGACTACCCTACGAGCAGTACTTC. Amino acid sequence: CASSRPGLPYEQYF. The whole variable domain, filled in from reference TRBV7-2 and TRBJ2-7, reads GAGVSQSPSNKVTEKGKDVELRCDPISGHTALYWYRQSLGQGLEFLIYFQGNSAPDKSGLPSDRFSAERTGGSVSTLTIQRTQQEDSAVYLCASSRPGLPYEQYFGPGTRLTVT.

This chain uses TRBV2 with TRBJ2-1; D may be TRBD1 or TRBD2 (5 bases each). V was clipped by 4 bases and J by 6 bases, with 16 bases between them. Per germline, CDR1 SNHLY and CDR2 FYNNEI. CDR3 length: 15 residues. CDR3 DNA: TGTGCCAGCAGTGGCATCCGAGGGGCCCCCAATGAGCAGTTCTTC. The encoded protein is CASSGIRGAPNEQFF.